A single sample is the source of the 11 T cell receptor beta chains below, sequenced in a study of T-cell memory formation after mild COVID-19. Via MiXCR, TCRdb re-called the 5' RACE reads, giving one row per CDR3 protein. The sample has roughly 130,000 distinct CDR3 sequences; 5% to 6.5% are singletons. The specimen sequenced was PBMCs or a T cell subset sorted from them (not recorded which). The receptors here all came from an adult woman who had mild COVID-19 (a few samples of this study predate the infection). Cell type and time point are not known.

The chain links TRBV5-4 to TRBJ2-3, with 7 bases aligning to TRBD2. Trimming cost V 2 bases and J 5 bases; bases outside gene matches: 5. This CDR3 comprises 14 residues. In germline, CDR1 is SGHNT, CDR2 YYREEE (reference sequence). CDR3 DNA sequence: TGTGCCAGCAGCTTTGAGGGAGGGGAAGATACGCAGTATTTT. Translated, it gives CASSFEGGEDTQYF. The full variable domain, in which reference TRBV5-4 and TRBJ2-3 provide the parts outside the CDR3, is ETGVTQSPTHLIKTRGQQVTLRCSSQSGHNTVSWYQQALGQGPQFIFQYYREEENGRGNFPPRFSGLQFPNYSSELNVNALELDDSALYLCASSFEGGEDTQYFGPGTRLTVL.

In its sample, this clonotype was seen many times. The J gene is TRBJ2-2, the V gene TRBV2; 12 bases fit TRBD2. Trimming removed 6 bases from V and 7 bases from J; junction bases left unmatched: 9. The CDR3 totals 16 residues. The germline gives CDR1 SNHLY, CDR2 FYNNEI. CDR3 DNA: TGTGCCAGCAGACCGGGACTAGCGGGTTTCGGCGGGGAGCTGTTTTTT. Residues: CASRPGLAGFGGELFF.

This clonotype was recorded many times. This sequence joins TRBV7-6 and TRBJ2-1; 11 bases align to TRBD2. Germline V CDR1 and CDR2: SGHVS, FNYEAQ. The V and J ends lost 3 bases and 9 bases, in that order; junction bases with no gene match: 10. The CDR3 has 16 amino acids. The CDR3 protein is CASSLSLAGGGGEQFF. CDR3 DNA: TGTGCCAGCAGCTTGTCCCTAGCGGGAGGTGGCGGTGAGCAGTTCTTC.

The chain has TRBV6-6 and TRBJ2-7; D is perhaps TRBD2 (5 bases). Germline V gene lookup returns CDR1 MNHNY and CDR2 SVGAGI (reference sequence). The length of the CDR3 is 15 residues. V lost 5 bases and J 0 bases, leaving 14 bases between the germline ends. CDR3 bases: TGTGCCAGCAGTCCAACATCCGGGGTCTCCTACGAGCAGTACTTC. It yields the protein CASSPTSGVSYEQYF.

Here the CDR3 DNA reads TGTGCCAGCAGTGATCTAAGCGGGATCTCCTACAATGAGCAGTTCTTC. It yields the protein CASSDLSGISYNEQFF. This chain uses TRBV2 with TRBJ2-1; 7 nucleotides agree with TRBD2. Trimming at V came to 3 bases and at J to 0 bases, leaving 5 bases not matched to a gene. This CDR3 region has 16 residues. Germline assignment: CDR1 SNHLY and CDR2 FYNNEI.

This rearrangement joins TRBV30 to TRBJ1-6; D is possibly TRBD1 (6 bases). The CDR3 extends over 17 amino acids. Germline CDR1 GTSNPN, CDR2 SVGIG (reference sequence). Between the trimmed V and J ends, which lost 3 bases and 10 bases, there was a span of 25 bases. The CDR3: CAWRPDSYFRLGSPLHF. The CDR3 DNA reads TGTGCCTGGAGACCGGACAGCTATTTCAGACTCGGATCACCCCTCCACTTT.

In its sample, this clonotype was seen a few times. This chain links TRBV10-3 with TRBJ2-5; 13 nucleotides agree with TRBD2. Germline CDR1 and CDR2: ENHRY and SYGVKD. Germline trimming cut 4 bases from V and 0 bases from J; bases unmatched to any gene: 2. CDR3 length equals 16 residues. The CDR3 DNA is TGTGCCATCAGTGGGACTAGCGGGGGCAACCAAGAGACCCAGTACTTC. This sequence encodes CAISGTSGGNQETQYF.

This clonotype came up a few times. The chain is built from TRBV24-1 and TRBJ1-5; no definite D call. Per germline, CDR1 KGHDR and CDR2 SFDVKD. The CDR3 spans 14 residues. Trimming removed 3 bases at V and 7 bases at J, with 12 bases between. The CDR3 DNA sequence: TGTGCCACCAGTGATCCGCGTACCAGGCAGCCCCAGCATTTT. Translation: CATSDPRTRQPQHF.

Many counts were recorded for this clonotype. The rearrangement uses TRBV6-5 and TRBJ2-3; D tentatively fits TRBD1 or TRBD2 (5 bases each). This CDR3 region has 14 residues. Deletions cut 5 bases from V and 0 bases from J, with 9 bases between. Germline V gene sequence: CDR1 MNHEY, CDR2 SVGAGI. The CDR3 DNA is TGTGCCAGCAGTCACAGGACTAGCACAGATACGCAGTATTTT. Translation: CASSHRTSTDTQYF.

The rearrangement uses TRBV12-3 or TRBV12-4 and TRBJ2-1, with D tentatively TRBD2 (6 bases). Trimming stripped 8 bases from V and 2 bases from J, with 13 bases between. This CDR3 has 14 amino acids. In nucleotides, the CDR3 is TGTGCCAGCGGGACTCGAGGCGCCTACAATGAGCAGTTCTTC. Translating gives CASGTRGAYNEQFF.

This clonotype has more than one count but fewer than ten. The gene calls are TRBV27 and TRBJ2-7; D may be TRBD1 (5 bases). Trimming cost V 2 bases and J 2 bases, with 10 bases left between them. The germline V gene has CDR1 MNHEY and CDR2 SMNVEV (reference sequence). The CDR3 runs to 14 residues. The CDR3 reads CASSLAREAYEQYF. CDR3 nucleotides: TGTGCCAGCAGTTTAGCCAGGGAAGCCTACGAGCAGTACTTC.